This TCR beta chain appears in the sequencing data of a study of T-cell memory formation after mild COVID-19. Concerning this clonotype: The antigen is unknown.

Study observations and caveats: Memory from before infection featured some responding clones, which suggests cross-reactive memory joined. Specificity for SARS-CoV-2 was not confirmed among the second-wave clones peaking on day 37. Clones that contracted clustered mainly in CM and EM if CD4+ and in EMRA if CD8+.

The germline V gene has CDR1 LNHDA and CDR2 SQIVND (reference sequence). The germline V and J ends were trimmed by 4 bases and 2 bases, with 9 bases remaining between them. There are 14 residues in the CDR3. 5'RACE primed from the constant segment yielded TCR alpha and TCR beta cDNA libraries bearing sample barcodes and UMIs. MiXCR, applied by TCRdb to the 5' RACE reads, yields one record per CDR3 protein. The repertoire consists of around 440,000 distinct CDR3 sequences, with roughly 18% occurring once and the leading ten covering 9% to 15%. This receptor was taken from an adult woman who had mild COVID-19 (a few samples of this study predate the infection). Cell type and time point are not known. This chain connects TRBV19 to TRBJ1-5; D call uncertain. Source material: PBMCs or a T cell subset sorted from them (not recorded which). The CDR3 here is CASSRENGNQPQHF. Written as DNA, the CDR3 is TGTGCCAGTAGTAGGGAGAACGGCAATCAGCCCCAGCATTTT.